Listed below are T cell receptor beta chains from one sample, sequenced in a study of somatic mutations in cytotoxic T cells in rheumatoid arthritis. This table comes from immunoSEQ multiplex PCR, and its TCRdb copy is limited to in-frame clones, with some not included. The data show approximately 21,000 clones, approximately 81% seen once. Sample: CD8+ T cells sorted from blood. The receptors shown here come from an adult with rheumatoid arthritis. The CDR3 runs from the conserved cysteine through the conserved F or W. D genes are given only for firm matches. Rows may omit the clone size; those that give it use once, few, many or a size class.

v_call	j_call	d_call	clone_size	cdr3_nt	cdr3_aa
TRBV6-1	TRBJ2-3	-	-	TGTGCCAGCGGGCGGGCGGGAGAGGGGGGAGATACGCAGTATTTT	CASGRAGEGGDTQYF
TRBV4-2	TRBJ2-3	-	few	TGTGCCAGCAGCCAAGATCCGTCCAACGGGGCAGATACGCAGTATTTT	CASSQDPSNGADTQYF
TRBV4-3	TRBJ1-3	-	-	TGCGCCAGCAGCCAAGTTGACAACGAAAACACCATATATTTT	CASSQVDNENTIYF
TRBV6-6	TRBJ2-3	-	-	TGTGCCAGCAGTTACGGAACTAGAGGACAGTCAGATACGCAGTATTTT	CASSYGTRGQSDTQYF
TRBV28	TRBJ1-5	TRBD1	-	TGTGCCAGCACCAGACAGGGATCTTATCAGCCCCAGCATTTT	CASTRQGSYQPQHF
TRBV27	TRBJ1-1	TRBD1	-	TGTGCCAGCAGTTATAGGGGGCCGAACACTGAAGCTTTCTTT	CASSYRGPNTEAFF
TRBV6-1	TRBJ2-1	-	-	TGTGCCAGCCGGAGGGACAATGAGCAGTTCTTC	CASRRDNEQFF
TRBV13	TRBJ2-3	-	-	TGTGCCAGCAGCTTAGGGGCCGCCCCCACAGATACGCAGTATTTT	CASSLGAAPTDTQYF
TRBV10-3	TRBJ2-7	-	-	TGTGCCATCAGATTATCGGATGGGGTCGGGGAAATCTACGAGCAGTACTTC	CAIRLSDGVGEIYEQYF
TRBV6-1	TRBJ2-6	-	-	TGTGCCAGCAGTGAAGGGGGCTCTGGGGCCAACGTCCTGACTTTC	CASSEGGSGANVLTF
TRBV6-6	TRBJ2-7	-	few	TGTGCCAGCAGTTACTCGGGCCTTGGAATCGAGCAGTACTTC	CASSYSGLGIEQYF
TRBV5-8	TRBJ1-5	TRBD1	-	TGTGCCAGCAGCCCAGAAAGGGACAGGGGGTACAATCAGCCCCAGCATTTT	CASSPERDRGYNQPQHF
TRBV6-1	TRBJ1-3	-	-	TGTGCCAGCAGTGAACTGGAGGGTGCAGGAAACACCATATATTTT	CASSELEGAGNTIYF
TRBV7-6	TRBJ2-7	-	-	TGTGCCAGCAGCTTAGCGATGGGGTCGACCTACGAGCAGTACTTC	CASSLAMGSTYEQYF
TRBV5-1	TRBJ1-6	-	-	TGCGCCAGCAGTCCTCGGTCGTTAGTTACTAATTCACCCCTCCACTTT	CASSPRSLVTNSPLHF
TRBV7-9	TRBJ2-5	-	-	TGTGCCAGCAGCTTAGATGGGAGACCGGAGACCCAGTACTTC	CASSLDGRPETQYF
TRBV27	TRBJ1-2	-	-	TGTGCCAGCAGTTCGTTAACAGGGTACCAATATGGCTACACCTTC	CASSSLTGYQYGYTF
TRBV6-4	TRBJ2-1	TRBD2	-	TGTGCCAGCAGTGAGGCTAGCGGGTACAGCAATGAGCAGTTCTTC	CASSEASGYSNEQFF